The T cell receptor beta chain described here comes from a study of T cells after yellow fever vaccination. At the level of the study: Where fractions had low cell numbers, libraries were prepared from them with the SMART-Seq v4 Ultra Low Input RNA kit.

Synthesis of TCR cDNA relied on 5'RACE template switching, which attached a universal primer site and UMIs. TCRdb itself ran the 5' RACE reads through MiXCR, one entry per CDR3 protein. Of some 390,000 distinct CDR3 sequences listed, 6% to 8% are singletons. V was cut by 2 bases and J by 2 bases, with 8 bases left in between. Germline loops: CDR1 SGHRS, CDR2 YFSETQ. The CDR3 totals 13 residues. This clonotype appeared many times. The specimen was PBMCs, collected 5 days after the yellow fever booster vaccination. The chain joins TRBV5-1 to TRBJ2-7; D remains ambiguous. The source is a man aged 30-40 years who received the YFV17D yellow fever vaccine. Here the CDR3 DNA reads TGCGCCAGCAGCTTCGAAGGAACCTACGAGCAGTACTTC. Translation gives CASSFEGTYEQYF. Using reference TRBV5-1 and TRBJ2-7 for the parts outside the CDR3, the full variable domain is KAGVTQTPRYLIKTRGQQVTLSCSPISGHRSVSWYQQTPGQGLQFLFEYFSETQRNKGNFPGRFSGRQFSNSRSEMNVSTLELGDSALYLCASSFEGTYEQYFGPGTRLTVT.